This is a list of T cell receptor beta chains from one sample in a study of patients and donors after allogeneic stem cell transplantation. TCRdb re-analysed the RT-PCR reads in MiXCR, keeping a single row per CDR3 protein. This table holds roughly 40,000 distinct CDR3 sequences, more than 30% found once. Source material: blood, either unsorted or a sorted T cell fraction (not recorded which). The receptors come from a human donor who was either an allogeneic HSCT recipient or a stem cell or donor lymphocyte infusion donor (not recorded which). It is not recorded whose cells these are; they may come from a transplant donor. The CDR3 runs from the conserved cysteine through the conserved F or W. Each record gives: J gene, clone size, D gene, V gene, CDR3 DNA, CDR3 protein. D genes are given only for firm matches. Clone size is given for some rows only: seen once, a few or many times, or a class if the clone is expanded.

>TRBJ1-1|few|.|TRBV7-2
TGTGCCAGCAGCTTAGGCAGGGAGACTGAAGCTTTCTTT
CASSLGRETEAFF
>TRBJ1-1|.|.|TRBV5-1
TGCGCCAGCAGCTTGATCGGTTATAGGGCTGAAGCTTTCTTT
CASSLIGYRAEAFF
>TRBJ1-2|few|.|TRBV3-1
TGTGCCAGCAGCATTCCGGGGGCTTATGGCTACACCTTC
CASSIPGAYGYTF
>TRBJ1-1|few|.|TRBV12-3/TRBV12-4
TGTGCCAGCAGTTTAACAGGGACGAACACTGAAGCTTTCTTT
CASSLTGTNTEAFF
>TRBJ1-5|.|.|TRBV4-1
TGCGCCAGCAGCGGGCAGCCTTTATCCAATCAGCCCCAGCATTTT
CASSGQPLSNQPQHF
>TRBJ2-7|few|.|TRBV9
TGTGCCAGCAGCGTAGCGGCGTTTTCCTACGAGCAGTACTTC
CASSVAAFSYEQYF
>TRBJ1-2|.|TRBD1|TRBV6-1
TGTGCCATCAAGACAGGGGCGCCTTATGGCTACACCTTC
CAIKTGAPYGYTF
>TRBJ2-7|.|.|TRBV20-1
TGCAGTGCTAGAGCGGCAGGGGAAGGTAGTATCCCTTACTTC
CSARAAGEGSIPYF
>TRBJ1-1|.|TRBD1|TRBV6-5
TGTGCCAGCAGTTACGGACAGGGAAACACTGAAGCTTTCTTT
CASSYGQGNTEAFF
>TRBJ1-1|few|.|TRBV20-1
TGCAGTGCTAGCAATATAGGGGAGGTCGGGACTGAAGCTTTCTTT
CSASNIGEVGTEAFF
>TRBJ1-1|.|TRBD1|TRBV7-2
TGTGCCAGCAGCGCCCTTGGGGGACAGGGGGGTTTCATTGAAGCTTTCTTT
CASSALGGQGGFIEAFF
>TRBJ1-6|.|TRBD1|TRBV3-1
TGTGCCAGCAGCCAAATGCGGGACAGGGGGAATTCACCCCTCCACTTT
CASSQMRDRGNSPLHF
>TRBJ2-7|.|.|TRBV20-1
TGCAGTGCTACGGGCCGTTCTTATTACGAGCAGTACTTC
CSATGRSYYEQYF
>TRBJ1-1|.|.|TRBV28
TGTGCCAGCAGTTTAGGTCAGGGCTCCCCGGTGGCTTTCTTT
CASSLGQGSPVAFF
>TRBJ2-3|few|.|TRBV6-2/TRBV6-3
TGTGCCAGCAGTTACTGGTGGGATACGCAGTATTTT
CASSYWWDTQYF
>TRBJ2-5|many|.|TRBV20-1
TGCAGTGCTAACCCGGGCCCCGTGTCAGAGACCCAGTACTTC
CSANPGPVSETQYF
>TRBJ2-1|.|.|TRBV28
TGTGCCAGCAGCCGGGGAGGCTCCAATGAGCAGTTCTTC
CASSRGGSNEQFF
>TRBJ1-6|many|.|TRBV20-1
TGCAGTGCTAGTGTTGGGTTGAATAATTCACCCCTCCACTTT
CSASVGLNNSPLHF
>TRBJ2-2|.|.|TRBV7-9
TGTGCCAGCAGCTTACTGATAGGCGGGACGAACACCGGGGAGCTGTTTTTT
CASSLLIGGTNTGELFF
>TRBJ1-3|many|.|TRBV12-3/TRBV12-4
TGTGCCAGCTATTTGGACCGCGGGTATTTT
CASYLDRGYF
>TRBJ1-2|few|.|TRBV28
TGTGCCAGCAGTTTCGTGCACTATGGCTACACCTTC
CASSFVHYGYTF
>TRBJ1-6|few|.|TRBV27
TGTGCCAGCAGTTTGACTTCAAGGGTTGGTGATTCACCCCTCCACTTT
CASSLTSRVGDSPLHF